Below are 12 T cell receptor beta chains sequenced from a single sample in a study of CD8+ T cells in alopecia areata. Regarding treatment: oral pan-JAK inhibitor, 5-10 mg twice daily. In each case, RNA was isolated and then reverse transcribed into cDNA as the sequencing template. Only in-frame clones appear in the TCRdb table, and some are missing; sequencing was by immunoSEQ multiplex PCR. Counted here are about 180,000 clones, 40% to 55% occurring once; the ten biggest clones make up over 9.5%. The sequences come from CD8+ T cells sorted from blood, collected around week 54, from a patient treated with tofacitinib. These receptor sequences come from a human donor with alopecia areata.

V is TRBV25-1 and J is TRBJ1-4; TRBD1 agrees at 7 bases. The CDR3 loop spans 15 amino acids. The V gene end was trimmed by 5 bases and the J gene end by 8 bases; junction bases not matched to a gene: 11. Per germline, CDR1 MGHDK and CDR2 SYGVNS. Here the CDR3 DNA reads TGTGCCAGCAGTTCAAGTAAGACAGGGAACGAAAAACTGTTTTTT. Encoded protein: CASSSSKTGNEKLFF.

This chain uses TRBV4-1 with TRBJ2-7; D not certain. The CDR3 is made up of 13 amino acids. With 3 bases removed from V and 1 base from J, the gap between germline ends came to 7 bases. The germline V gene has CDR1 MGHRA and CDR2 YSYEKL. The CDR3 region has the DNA TGCGCCAGCAGCCAGACTGAATCCTACGAGCAGTACTTC. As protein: CASSQTESYEQYF.

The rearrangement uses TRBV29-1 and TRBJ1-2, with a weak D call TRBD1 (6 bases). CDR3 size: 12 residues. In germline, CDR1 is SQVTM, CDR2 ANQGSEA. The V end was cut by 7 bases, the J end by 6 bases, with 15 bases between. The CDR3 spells CSGGTGFDGYTF. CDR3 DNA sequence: TGCAGCGGGGGCACAGGGTTCGATGGCTACACCTTC.

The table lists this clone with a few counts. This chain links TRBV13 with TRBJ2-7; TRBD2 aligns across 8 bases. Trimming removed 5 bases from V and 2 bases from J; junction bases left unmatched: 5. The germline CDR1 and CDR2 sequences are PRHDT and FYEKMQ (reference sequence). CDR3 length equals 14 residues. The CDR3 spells CASSRGGATYEQYF. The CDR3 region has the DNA TGTGCCAGCAGCCGGGGGGGCGCCACCTACGAGCAGTACTTC.

CDR3 sequence (DNA): TGCGCCAGCAGCCAAAAGGACAGTTATAATTCACCCCTCCACTTT. Protein: CASSQKDSYNSPLHF. The gene calls are TRBV5-1 and TRBJ1-6, with D perhaps matching TRBD1 (6 bases). Between the trimmed V and J ends, which lost 4 bases and 4 bases, there was a span of 12 bases. This CDR3 is 15 amino acids long. Germline CDR1 is SGHRS and CDR2 is YFSETQ. Looking up the rest from reference TRBV5-1 and TRBJ1-6 gives the full variable domain: KAGVTQTPRYLIKTRGQQVTLSCSPISGHRSVSWYQQTPGQGLQFLFEYFSETQRNKGNFPGRFSGRQFSNSRSEMNVSTLELGDSALYLCASSQKDSYNSPLHFGNGTRLTVT.

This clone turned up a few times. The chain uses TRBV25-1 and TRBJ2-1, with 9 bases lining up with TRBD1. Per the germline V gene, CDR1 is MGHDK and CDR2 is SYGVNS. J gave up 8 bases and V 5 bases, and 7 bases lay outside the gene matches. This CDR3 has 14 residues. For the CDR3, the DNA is TGTGCCAGCAGTATCATACAGGGGGCCGATGAGCAGTTCTTC. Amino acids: CASSIIQGADEQFF.

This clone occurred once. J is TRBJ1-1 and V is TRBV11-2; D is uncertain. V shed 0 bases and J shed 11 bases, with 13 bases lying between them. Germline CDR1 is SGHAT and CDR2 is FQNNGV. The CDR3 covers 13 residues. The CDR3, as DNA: TGTGCCAGCAGCTTAGAGGGCCCCGTGGATGCTTTCTTT. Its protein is CASSLEGPVDAFF.

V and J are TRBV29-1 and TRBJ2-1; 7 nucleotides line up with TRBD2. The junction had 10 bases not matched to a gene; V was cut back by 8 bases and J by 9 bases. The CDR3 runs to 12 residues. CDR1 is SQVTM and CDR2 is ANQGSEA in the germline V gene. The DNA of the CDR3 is TGCAGCACCTGGGGAGGGGCCGGTGAGCAGTTCTTC. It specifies CSTWGGAGEQFF.

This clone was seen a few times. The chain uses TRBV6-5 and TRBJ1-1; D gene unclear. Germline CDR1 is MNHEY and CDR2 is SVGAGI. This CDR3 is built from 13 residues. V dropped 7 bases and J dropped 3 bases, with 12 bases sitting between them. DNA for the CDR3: TGTGCCAGCAATCCGCGTCGGGACACTGAAGCTTTCTTT. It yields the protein CASNPRRDTEAFF.

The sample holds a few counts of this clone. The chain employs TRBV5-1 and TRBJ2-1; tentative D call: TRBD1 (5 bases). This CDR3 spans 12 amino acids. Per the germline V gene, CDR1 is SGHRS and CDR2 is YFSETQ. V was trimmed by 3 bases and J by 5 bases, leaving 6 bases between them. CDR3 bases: TGCGCCAGCAGCTCGACAGACAATGAGCAGTTCTTC. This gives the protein CASSSTDNEQFF.

CDR3: CASRVGGTDTQYF. The DNA of the CDR3 is TGTGCCAGCCGGGTTGGGGGCACAGATACGCAGTATTTT. The chain carries TRBV5-4 and TRBJ2-3, with unresolved D. The germline gives CDR1 SGHNT, CDR2 YYREEE (reference sequence). The CDR3 is 13 amino acids. Trimming stripped 7 bases from V and 1 base from J, with 10 bases between.

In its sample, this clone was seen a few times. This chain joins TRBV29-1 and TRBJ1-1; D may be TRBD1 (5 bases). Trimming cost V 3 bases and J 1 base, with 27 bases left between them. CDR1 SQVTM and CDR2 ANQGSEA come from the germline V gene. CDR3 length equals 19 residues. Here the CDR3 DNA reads TGCAGCGTTGACATTCCCCCCTCAGGCAGGGCTGTTTGGAACACTGAAGCTTTCTTT. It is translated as CSVDIPPSGRAVWNTEAFF.